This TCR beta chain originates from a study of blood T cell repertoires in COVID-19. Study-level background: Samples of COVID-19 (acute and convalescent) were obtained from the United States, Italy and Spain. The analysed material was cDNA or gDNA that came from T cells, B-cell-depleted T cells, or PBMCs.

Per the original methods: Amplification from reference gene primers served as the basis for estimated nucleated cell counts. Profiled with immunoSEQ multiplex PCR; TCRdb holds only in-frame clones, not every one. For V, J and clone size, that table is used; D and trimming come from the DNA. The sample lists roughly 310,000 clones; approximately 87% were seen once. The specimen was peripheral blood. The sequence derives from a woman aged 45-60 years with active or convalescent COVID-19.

The CDR3 DNA is TGTGCCAGCAGTTCCTCGGGACTAGCGGGGAGAACGCAGTATTTT. This gives the protein CASSSSGLAGRTQYF. The rearrangement uses TRBV6-5 and TRBJ2-3, with 13 bases aligning to TRBD2. Germline trimming cut 4 bases from V and 9 bases from J; bases unmatched to any gene: 7. Per germline, CDR1 MNHEY and CDR2 SVGAGI. The CDR3 has 15 residues.